The T cell receptor beta chain under discussion was sequenced for a study of glioma-infiltrating T cells after dendritic cell vaccination. The length of the CDR3 is 14 residues. Per germline, CDR1 MNHNY and CDR2 SVGAGI (reference sequence). Trimming took 10 bases from V and 5 from J; bases not matched to a gene: 10. Regarding time point: after dendritic cell vaccination, including at tumor progression/relapse. Selection required adequate fresh-frozen tumor tissue plus more than two years' survival data. The immunoSEQ assay amplified TCRB CDR3 from up to about 2 ug DNA. Amplification used 60 V beta primers and 13 J beta primers. This table comes from immunoSEQ multiplex PCR, and its TCRdb copy is limited to in-frame clones, with some not included. The sample consists of approximately 85,000 clones, approximately 81% of them appearing once.

This sample comprised blood, obtained after dendritic cell vaccination. The origin of this receptor is a human donor with glioblastoma. V is TRBV6-6 and J is TRBJ2-1, with 8 nucleotides matching TRBD2. In DNA form, the CDR3 reads TGTGCCATCTGGCCGGGGGGGGCCAACAATGAGCAGTTCTTC. This translates into CAIWPGGANNEQFF.